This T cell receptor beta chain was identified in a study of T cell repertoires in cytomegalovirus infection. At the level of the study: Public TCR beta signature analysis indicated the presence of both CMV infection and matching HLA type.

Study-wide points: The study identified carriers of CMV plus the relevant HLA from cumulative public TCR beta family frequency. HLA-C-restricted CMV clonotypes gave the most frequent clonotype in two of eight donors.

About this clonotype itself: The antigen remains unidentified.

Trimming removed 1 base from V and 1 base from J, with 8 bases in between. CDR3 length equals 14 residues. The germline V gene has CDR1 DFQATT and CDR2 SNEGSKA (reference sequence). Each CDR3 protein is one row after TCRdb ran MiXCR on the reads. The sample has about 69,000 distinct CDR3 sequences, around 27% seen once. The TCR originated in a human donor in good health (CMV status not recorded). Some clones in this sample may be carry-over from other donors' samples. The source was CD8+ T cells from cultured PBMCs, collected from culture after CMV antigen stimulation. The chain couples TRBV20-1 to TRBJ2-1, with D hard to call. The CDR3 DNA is TGCAGTGCTAGAGTTTGGCGGTCCTACAATGAGCAGTTCTTC. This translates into CSARVWRSYNEQFF.